Listed here are 16 T cell receptor beta chains from one sample, sequenced in a study of circulating CD8 cells and anti-PD-1 response in melanoma. The QIAseq Immune Repertoire TCR panel built the libraries from roughly 15 ng of total RNA. TCRdb analysed the reads with MiXCR anew, one entry per CDR3 protein. The sample lists 2,000 or so distinct CDR3 sequences, 7.8% occurring once. Sorting of live CD3+CD8+TCRalphabeta+ cells by PD-1 and/or TIGIT gave four subsets. Material: CD8+ T cells from PBMCs, obtained at baseline or after one month of anti-PD-1 therapy (not recorded which). These receptors were obtained from a human donor with melanoma.

This clonotype counts as medium-sized. The chain carries TRBV27 and TRBJ2-7; 11 nucleotides align to TRBD1. There are 13 residues in the CDR3. The germline V gene encodes CDR1 MNHEY and CDR2 SMNVEV (reference sequence). The junction had 1 base not matched to a gene; V was cut back by 3 bases and J by 6 bases. Written as DNA, the CDR3 is TGTGCCAGCAGTTTTGGACAGGGGGCCGAGCAGTACTTC. Amino acids: CASSFGQGAEQYF.

The chain has TRBV19 and TRBJ2-6; 8 bases map to TRBD2. The CDR3 runs 19 residues. J was trimmed by 0 bases and V by 4 bases; bases with no gene match: 11. Germline-derived CDR1 and CDR2 are LNHDA and SQIVND (reference sequence). In nucleotides, the CDR3 is TGTGCCAGTAGTACCGAGCGGGAGCCCTCAAACTCTGGGGCCAACGTCCTGACTTTC. Its translation: CASSTEREPSNSGANVLTF.

The V call is TRBV19, the J call TRBJ2-1, with 8 bases matching TRBD1. Germline trimming cut 5 bases from V and 8 bases from J; bases unmatched to any gene: 11. Germline V gene data show CDR1 as LNHDA and CDR2 as SQIVND (reference sequence). This CDR3 has 15 residues. In DNA, the CDR3 is TGTGCCAGTAGTCCCCGGACAGGGAAGGGCGATGAGCAGTTCTTC. Amino acids: CASSPRTGKGDEQFF.

In its sample, this clonotype was seen a few times. The chain carries TRBV19 and TRBJ1-2, with 8 bases identical to TRBD1. Germline trimming cut 5 bases from V and 7 bases from J; bases unmatched to any gene: 6. The CDR3 consists of 13 residues. CDR1 LNHDA and CDR2 SQIVND come from the germline V gene (reference sequence). CDR3 in DNA: TGTGCCAGTAGTTGGACAGGGAATGTTGGCTACACCTTC. It translates to CASSWTGNVGYTF.

This sequence joins TRBV19 and TRBJ1-3; D might be TRBD1 (5 bases). V was clipped by 5 bases and J by 2 bases, with 13 bases between them. The germline CDR1 and CDR2 sequences are LNHDA and SQIVND (reference sequence). The CDR3 sequence is 15 residues long. CDR3: CASSPTDSAGNTIYF. The CDR3 DNA is TGTGCCAGTAGTCCGACTGACAGCGCTGGAAACACCATATATTTT. The complete variable domain, with remaining parts taken from reference TRBV19 and TRBJ1-3, reads DGGITQSPKYLFRKEGQNVTLSCEQNLNHDAMYWYRQDPGQGLRLIYYSQIVNDFQKGDIAEGYSVSREKKESFPLTVTSAQKNPTAFYLCASSPTDSAGNTIYFGEGSWLTVV.

This clonotype rates as medium-sized. The chain is built from TRBV28 and TRBJ2-7; D is unclear. This CDR3 is built from 14 residues. Germline V gene sequence: CDR1 MDHEN, CDR2 SYDVKM. Trimming cost V 3 bases and J 2 bases, with 11 bases left between them. CDR3 DNA: TGTGCCAGCAGTTTTAGAACAGAGGCCTACGAGCAGTACTTC. Protein: CASSFRTEAYEQYF.

This clonotype is judged medium-sized (0.01 to 0.1%). The rearrangement uses TRBV29-1 and TRBJ1-1; possible D gene TRBD1, 5 bases. The CDR3 runs 13 residues. Trimming removed 3 bases from V and 7 bases from J, with 15 bases in between. CDR1 SQVTM and CDR2 ANQGSEA come from the germline V gene. The CDR3 sequence is CSVDSGAVLEAFF. CDR3 sequence (DNA): TGCAGCGTTGATAGTGGGGCAGTTCTTGAAGCTTTCTTT.

By share of the sample, this clonotype is medium-sized. The V call is TRBV29-1, the J call TRBJ2-7; 13 bases map to TRBD2. This CDR3 comprises 13 residues. Germline V lookup: CDR1 SQVTM, CDR2 ANQGSEA. With V trimmed by 7 bases and J by 4 bases, 4 bases remained unmatched. In nucleotides, the CDR3 is TGCAGCGCGCGGACTAGCGGGAGTTACGAGCAGTACTTC. It encodes CSARTSGSYEQYF.

Relative to its sample, this clonotype is medium-sized. CDR3 sequence reads: CASSSLDRFGANVLTF. The DNA for the CDR3 is TGTGCCAGCAGCTCCCTAGATCGTTTTGGGGCCAACGTCCTGACTTTC. V is TRBV7-9 and J is TRBJ2-6, with D uncertain. Germline V gene sequence: CDR1 SEHNR, CDR2 FQNEAQ (reference sequence). This CDR3 comprises 16 residues. Trimming cost V 4 bases and J 3 bases, with 13 bases left between them.

Only a few counts were recorded for this clonotype. This chain links TRBV30 with TRBJ2-7, with D tentatively TRBD1 or TRBD2 (5 bases each). Germline V gives CDR1 GTSNPN, CDR2 SVGIG (reference sequence). CDR3 length: 13 amino acids. V dropped 3 bases and J dropped 2 bases, with 11 bases sitting between them. The CDR3 region is CAWSLLGAYEQYF. CDR3 in DNA: TGTGCCTGGAGCCTCTTGGGGGCCTACGAGCAGTACTTC. The complete variable domain, with remaining parts taken from reference TRBV30 and TRBJ2-7, reads SQTIHQWPATLVQPVGSPLSLECTVEGTSNPNLYWYRQAAGRGLQLLFYSVGIGQISSEVPQNLSASRPQDRQFILSSKKLLLSDSGFYLCAWSLLGAYEQYFGPGTRLTVT.

By sample fraction, this clonotype is medium-sized. The chain couples TRBV6-6 to TRBJ2-7; TRBD2 aligns across 7 bases. The length of the CDR3 is 16 residues. The junction had 12 bases not matched to a gene; V was cut back by 7 bases and J by 0 bases. Germline V lookup: CDR1 MNHNY, CDR2 SVGAGI (reference sequence). CDR3 sequence (DNA): TGTGCCAGCATAGGTCCTACTAGCGATAGCTCCTACGAGCAGTACTTC. It specifies CASIGPTSDSSYEQYF.

By share, this clonotype ranks as medium-sized. V gene TRBV28 combines with J gene TRBJ2-4, with 8 bases fitting TRBD2. Losses at the gene ends were 4 bases for V and 0 bases for J; bases not matched to a gene: 5. Germline V gene sequence: CDR1 MDHEN, CDR2 SYDVKM. The CDR3 is 16 amino acids. CDR3 in DNA: TGTGCCAGCAGTTCCTCTAGCGGGCTAGCCAAAAACATTCAGTACTTC. Encoded protein: CASSSSSGLAKNIQYF.

By proportion, this clonotype is medium-sized (0.01 to 0.1%). The gene calls are TRBV25-1 and TRBJ2-7, with 7 nucleotides matching TRBD1. V gave up 5 bases and J gave up 2 bases; unmatched junction bases: 0. CDR3 length: 12 residues. Per the germline V gene, CDR1 is MGHDK and CDR2 is SYGVNS. CDR3: CASSTGAYEQYF. The CDR3 DNA reads as TGTGCCAGCAGTACAGGGGCCTACGAGCAGTACTTC.

By sample share, this clonotype is medium-sized. The chain has TRBV27 and TRBJ2-1; D gene ambiguous. The germline V gene encodes CDR1 MNHEY and CDR2 SMNVEV (reference sequence). V lost 4 bases, J lost 4 bases, and 8 bases lay in between. This CDR3 region has 13 residues. The CDR3 is CASSSGEYNEQFF. In nucleotides, the CDR3 is TGTGCCAGCAGTTCTGGAGAATACAATGAGCAGTTCTTC.

This chain links TRBV19 with TRBJ1-3; 9 nucleotides align to TRBD1. The V gene's germline CDR1 is LNHDA and CDR2 SQIVND (reference sequence). The CDR3 sequence is 15 residues long. Germline trimming cut 6 bases from V and 2 bases from J; bases unmatched to any gene: 5. The DNA for the CDR3 is TGTGCCAGTAGCTATACAGGGGGCCCTGGAAACACCATATATTTT. It specifies CASSYTGGPGNTIYF.

Within the sample, this clonotype is medium-sized (0.01 to 0.1%). The chain links TRBV27 to TRBJ2-1, with no clear D. Between the trimmed V and J ends, which lost 6 bases and 7 bases, there was a span of 16 bases. The CDR3 is 14 residues long. Germline CDR1 reads MNHEY; CDR2 reads SMNVEV (reference sequence). The CDR3 protein is CASSPVLIGNEQFF. In DNA form, the CDR3 reads TGTGCCAGCAGCCCGGTTTTAATCGGGAATGAGCAGTTCTTC.